Following are 19 T cell receptor beta chains from one sample sequenced in a study of breast tumors, draining lymph nodes, adjacent tissues. TCRdb reprocessed the multiplex PCR reads with MiXCR, giving one entry per CDR3 protein. The repertoire consists of about 220,000 distinct CDR3 sequences, with around 34% occurring once and the leading ten covering approximately 3.3%. Samples came from axillary lymph nodes draining the breast cancer. Sequenced input: axillary lymph node tissue. These receptors were obtained from a female donor with breast cancer. Some clones in this sample may be carry-over from other donors' samples.

The sample holds many counts of this clonotype. The genes are TRBV2 and TRBJ1-4; the match to TRBD1 covers 9 bases. The CDR3 spans 15 residues. Germline CDR1 SNHLY, CDR2 FYNNEI. The V and J ends lost 6 bases and 7 bases, in that order; junction bases with no gene match: 9. CDR3 loop: CASSRTGEMGEKLFF. The CDR3 bases are TGTGCCAGCAGCCGGACAGGGGAGATGGGTGAAAAACTGTTTTTT.

This sequence joins TRBV3-1 and TRBJ2-3; D not certain. The CDR3 spans 13 residues. The V end was cut by 2 bases, the J end by 3 bases, with 6 bases between. In germline, CDR1 is LGHDT, CDR2 YNNKEL (reference sequence). CDR3 in DNA: TGTGCCAGCAGCCAATCACAGACAGATACGCAGTATTTT. Its translation is CASSQSQTDTQYF.

The genes are TRBV3-1 and TRBJ1-2; TRBD1 might be the D (5 bases). The CDR3 length is 13 residues. The V end lost 4 bases, the J end lost 2 bases, and 8 bases lay between the germline ends. Germline values: CDR1 LGHDT, CDR2 YNNKEL (reference sequence). The CDR3 DNA reads as TGTGCCAGCAGCCGGGAGGGGAACTATGGCTACACCTTC. Translation: CASSREGNYGYTF.

The rearrangement uses TRBV20-1 and TRBJ2-3; D is undetermined. Trimming cost V 0 bases and J 3 bases, with 10 bases left between them. The CDR3 loop spans 14 amino acids. The V gene's germline CDR1 is DFQATT and CDR2 SNEGSKA (reference sequence). The CDR3 nucleotides are TGCAGTGCTAGAGACCCCGGGCATACAGATACGCAGTATTTT. Residues: CSARDPGHTDTQYF.

As regards this clonotype: This clone may be a read error of a much larger clone one base away. CDR3: CASGSGTPSTDTQYF. As DNA, the CDR3 is TGTGCTAGTGGTTCGGGCACCCCTTCCACAGATACGCAGTATTTT. The chain carries TRBV12-5 and TRBJ2-3; no reliable D call. Germline CDR1 is LGHNT and CDR2 is FRNRAP. Trimming pared 4 bases from V and 2 bases from J, leaving 13 bases between. The CDR3 loop spans 15 amino acids.

The chain combines TRBV15 with TRBJ2-1; 12 nucleotides align to TRBD2. Germline CDR1 reads LNHNV; CDR2 reads YYDKDF (reference sequence). The CDR3 runs to 20 residues. Unmatched junction bases numbered 12, after V lost 0 bases and J lost 3 bases. The CDR3 nucleotides read TGTGCCACCAGCAGAGATTGGCTAGCGGGAGGGGGTAGCGGCTACAATGAGCAGTTCTTC. It yields the protein CATSRDWLAGGGSGYNEQFF.

This clonotype was recorded many times. The chain carries TRBV29-1 and TRBJ2-3; TRBD1 or TRBD2 may be the D gene (5 bases each). V was clipped by 4 bases and J by 2 bases, with 13 bases between them. CDR3 length: 14 amino acids. Germline V CDR1 and CDR2: SQVTM, ANQGSEA. CDR3 in amino acids: CSVAWSGTTDTQYF. The CDR3 nucleotides are TGCAGCGTTGCATGGTCGGGGACCACAGATACGCAGTATTTT.

With respect to this clonotype: Likely a read error: the CDR3 ends without its conserved phenylalanine or tryptophan. It is unclear where the CDR3 begins or ends on the DNA, so no DNA is shown, and the CDR3 is as TCRdb lists it. The chain couples TRBV7-9 to TRBJ2-2; the table's D call, TRBD1, was not checked against the DNA. CDR1 and CDR2 (germline): SEHNR, FQNEAQ (reference sequence). The length of the CDR3 is 14 amino acids, counting both ends. CDR3 protein: CASSSGGSTGELMS.

With respect to this clonotype: An end of the junction does not agree with germline; a read error may underlie this. The rearrangement uses TRBV7-2 and TRBJ2-5, with 7 bases aligning to TRBD2. This CDR3 has 15 residues. Germline CDR1 and CDR2: SGHTA and FQGNSA. CDR3 sequence (DNA): TGTGCCAGCAGCTTAAGGATGGCGGGAGTAGAGACCCAGCACTTC. Protein: CASSLRMAGVETQHF.

This clonotype showed up many times. The chain couples TRBV24-1 to TRBJ2-2; 8 bases agree with TRBD1. The CDR3 contains 14 residues. CDR1 and CDR2 (germline): KGHDR, SFDVKD. Trimming removed 9 bases from V and 4 bases from J; junction bases left unmatched: 6. The CDR3, as DNA: TGTGCCACCGGAACACAGGGGGGCACCGGGGAGCTGTTTTTT. Protein: CATGTQGGTGELFF.

This clonotype showed up many times. This chain connects TRBV20-1 to TRBJ2-3; 9 nucleotides agree with TRBD2. CDR1 DFQATT and CDR2 SNEGSKA come from the germline V gene (reference sequence). V was clipped by 3 bases and J by 5 bases; unmatched bases: 9. The CDR3 runs 15 residues. DNA of the CDR3: TGCAGTGCTAGGGCCGCTAGCGGGGAGAGAGATACGCAGTATTTT. Residues: CSARAASGERDTQYF.

This chain connects TRBV7-2 to TRBJ2-7, with TRBD2 identical over 9 bases. CDR3 length: 15 residues. The J segment lost 1 base and the V segment lost 3 bases, leaving 4 bases of the junction unmatched. Germline loops: CDR1 SGHTA, CDR2 FQGNSA. The DNA of the CDR3 is TGTGCCAGCAGCTTCAGCGGGGGGTGGTCCTACGAGCAGTACTTC. This translates into CASSFSGGWSYEQYF. The complete variable domain, with remaining parts taken from reference TRBV7-2 and TRBJ2-7, reads GAGVSQSPSNKVTEKGKDVELRCDPISGHTALYWYRQSLGQGLEFLIYFQGNSAPDKSGLPSDRFSAERTGGSVSTLTIQRTQQEDSAVYLCASSFSGGWSYEQYFGPGTRLTVT.

The chain is built from TRBV28 and TRBJ1-5; D is perhaps TRBD1 (5 bases). From germline, CDR1 is MDHEN and CDR2 SYDVKM. V gave up 4 bases and J gave up 3 bases, with 16 bases separating them. There are 16 residues in the CDR3. CDR3 region: CASSYPLGVLNQPQHF. The CDR3 coding sequence is TGTGCCAGCAGTTACCCTTTGGGGGTTCTCAATCAGCCCCAGCATTTT.

V gene TRBV7-9 combines with J gene TRBJ1-2; 7 positions match TRBD1. This CDR3 has 15 amino acids. CDR1 is SEHNR, CDR2 FQNEAQ, per germline (reference sequence). The V gene end was trimmed by 8 bases and the J gene end by 4 bases; junction bases not matched to a gene: 13. DNA of the CDR3: TGTGCCAGCGGGACCCTAGCGGGACAGCTCTATGGCTACACCTTC. Translation gives CASGTLAGQLYGYTF.

A remark on this clonotype: A single base separates this from a much larger clone, so it may be a read error. This CDR3 is CASSLPPLAGANTGELFF. Written as DNA, the CDR3 is TGTGCCAGCAGTTTACCCCCGCTAGCGGGAGCGAACACCGGGGAGCTGTTTTTT. The rearrangement links TRBV12-3 or TRBV12-4 to TRBJ2-2, with 10 positions matching TRBD2. The V and J ends lost 2 bases and 0 bases, in that order; junction bases with no gene match: 6. CDR3 length: 18 amino acids.

A few counts support this clonotype. With a much larger clone just one base away, this may be a read error. J is TRBJ2-7 and V is TRBV4-1; 7 nucleotides line up with TRBD2. The CDR3 is 16 amino acids. Germline trimming cut 4 bases from V and 2 bases from J; bases unmatched to any gene: 11. In germline, CDR1 is MGHRA, CDR2 YSYEKL. CDR3 DNA: TGCGCCAGCAGCCTTGAGGGACCGGGAGGCGCCTACGAGCAGTACTTC. Its translation is CASSLEGPGGAYEQYF.

Regarding this clonotype: Its ends do not fully match the called genes, so a read error is possible. V is TRBV7-9 and J is TRBJ1-2; the match to TRBD1 covers 8 bases. Germline CDR1 is SEHNR and CDR2 is FQNEAQ (reference sequence). The CDR3 runs to 12 residues. CDR3 DNA: TGTGCCAGCAGCTTGGATCCAGGGGGCTCCACCTTC. As protein: CASSLDPGGSTF.

This clonotype was seen many times. The V call is TRBV20-1, the J call TRBJ1-2; D is unclear. The V end was cut by 4 bases, the J end by 7 bases, with 13 bases between. This CDR3 contains 12 residues. Germline values: CDR1 DFQATT, CDR2 SNEGSKA (reference sequence). CDR3 in DNA: TGCAGTGCTACGGGCCAGGTCGGTGGCTACACCTTC. The encoded protein is CSATGQVGGYTF.

CDR3 in DNA: TGTGCCAGCAGTTTTCCGGGACAGGGTGGCTACACCTTC. This sequence encodes CASSFPGQGGYTF. The rearrangement uses TRBV12-3 or TRBV12-4 and TRBJ1-2, with 9 bases identical to TRBD1. Trimming cost V 3 bases and J 7 bases; bases outside gene matches: 3. The CDR3 has 13 amino acids.